The 17 T cell receptor beta chains reported below all come from one sample, sequenced in a study of cytomegalovirus exposure and HLA in healthy donors (dated by TCRdb to 2016 to 2017). Library preparation employed the immunoSEQ multiplex PCR assay. For the multiplex PCR, a mixture combining 60 forward primers for TCR Vbeta segments and 13 reverse primers for TCR Jbeta segments was used. The immuneACCESS repertoire file appears here via TCRdb, limited to in-frame rearrangements. These files lack a portion of the clones; in checked studies, under half of the deficit traces to unresolved V genes, and the cause of the others is not known. This sample's table contains over 45,000 clones. Around 2.1% of the sample is held by the ten biggest clonotypes. The sample consisted of PBMCs. The receptors here all came from a woman aged 18-29 years in good health and CMV-seronegative.

The chain combines TRBV5-1 with TRBJ2-5; 7 nucleotides agree with TRBD2. V lost 0 bases and J lost 4; bases outside the gene matches: 3. CDR1 SGHRS and CDR2 YFSETQ come from the germline V gene. This CDR3 has 14 amino acids. CDR3 amino acids: CASSLELAGETQYF. CDR3 DNA: TGCGCCAGCAGCTTGGAGTTAGCGGGAGAGACCCAGTACTTC.

The rearrangement links TRBV4-1 to TRBJ2-6; no definite D call. V was shortened by 4 bases and J by 2 bases, with 12 bases between the two germline ends. The CDR3 loop spans 16 amino acids. CDR1 is MGHRA, CDR2 YSYEKL, per germline. The CDR3 region is CASSRGGFAGANVLTF. CDR3 in DNA: TGCGCCAGCAGCCGAGGCGGATTTGCTGGGGCCAACGTCCTGACTTTC.

The V call is TRBV15, the J call TRBJ1-6; 7 bases are shared with TRBD1. With 9 bases clipped from V and 14 bases from J, the junction kept 19 bases outside the gene matches. CDR3 length: 15 residues. The germline V gene encodes CDR1 LNHNV and CDR2 YYDKDF (reference sequence). The chain's CDR3 is CATQASLTGKGSLHF. The CDR3 bases are TGTGCCACTCAAGCCTCACTGACAGGGAAAGGGTCCCTCCACTTT.

The V and J genes are TRBV5-1 and TRBJ1-2; unclear D gene. The germline CDR1 and CDR2 sequences are SGHRS and YFSETQ. V lost 0 bases and J 8 bases, leaving 17 bases between the germline ends. The CDR3 is 15 residues long. The CDR3 spells CASSLDGSRPGGYTF. CDR3 bases: TGCGCCAGCAGCTTGGATGGCAGTCGACCGGGGGGCTACACCTTC. Variable domain in full (rest from reference TRBV5-1 and TRBJ1-2): KAGVTQTPRYLIKTRGQQVTLSCSPISGHRSVSWYQQTPGQGLQFLFEYFSETQRNKGNFPGRFSGRQFSNSRSEMNVSTLELGDSALYLCASSLDGSRPGGYTFGSGTRLTVV.

The genes are TRBV19 and TRBJ1-5; a possible D gene is TRBD1 (6 bases). Between the trimmed V and J ends, which lost 5 bases and 4 bases, there was a span of 12 bases. Germline loops: CDR1 LNHDA, CDR2 SQIVND (reference sequence). This CDR3 has 14 amino acids. CDR3 sequence reads: CASSSQGQNQPQHF. The CDR3 region has the DNA TGTGCCAGTAGTTCTCAGGGGCAAAATCAGCCCCAGCATTTT.

The chain's CDR3 is CASSLGRVETQYF. CDR3 DNA: TGTGCCAGCAGCTTAGGCCGCGTAGAGACCCAGTACTTC. This chain uses TRBV7-2 with TRBJ2-5, with D hard to call. Germline lookup yields CDR1 SGHTA and CDR2 FQGNSA. V shed 1 base and J shed 4 bases, with 7 bases lying between them. The CDR3 spans 13 residues.

This chain uses TRBV14 with TRBJ2-5; D may be TRBD2 (5 bases). Trimming left V 4 bases short and J 4 bases short, with 19 bases between. CDR1 and CDR2 from the germline V gene are SGHDN and FVKESK. The CDR3 is made up of 16 amino acids. The CDR3 here is CASSPDRGRVGETQYF. For the CDR3, the DNA is TGTGCCAGCAGCCCTGACCGAGGGCGGGTGGGAGAGACCCAGTACTTC. Combining the CDR3 with reference TRBV14 and TRBJ2-5 gives the whole variable domain EAGVTQFPSHSVIEKGQTVTLRCDPISGHDNLYWYRRVMGKEIKFLLHFVKESKQDESGMPNNRFLAERTGGTYSTLKVQPAELEDSGVYFCASSPDRGRVGETQYFGPGTRLLVL.

The chain uses TRBV6-5 and TRBJ2-7; 10 positions match TRBD2. V shed 4 bases, J shed 7 bases, and the junction held 7 bases outside the gene matches. The germline V gene has CDR1 MNHEY and CDR2 SVGAGI. The CDR3 totals 14 residues. The CDR3 spells CASSWTSGLSEQYF. CDR3 coding DNA: TGTGCCAGCAGTTGGACTAGCGGCCTTTCAGAGCAGTACTTC.

The J gene is TRBJ2-2, the V gene TRBV5-1, with TRBD1 matching 7 bases. The CDR3 spans 15 residues. Germline CDR1 SGHRS, CDR2 YFSETQ. Losses at the gene ends were 4 bases for V and 2 bases for J; bases not matched to a gene: 5. The CDR3 loop is CASSPRDSNTGELFF. The CDR3 region has the DNA TGCGCCAGCAGCCCAAGGGACAGCAACACCGGGGAGCTGTTTTTT. Variable domain in full (rest from reference TRBV5-1 and TRBJ2-2): KAGVTQTPRYLIKTRGQQVTLSCSPISGHRSVSWYQQTPGQGLQFLFEYFSETQRNKGNFPGRFSGRQFSNSRSEMNVSTLELGDSALYLCASSPRDSNTGELFFGEGSRLTVL.

The chain has TRBV5-6 and TRBJ2-4, with a possible D match to TRBD2 (5 bases). The V gene's germline CDR1 is SGHDT and CDR2 YYEEEE. Trimming removed 1 base at V and 0 bases at J, with 17 bases between. The CDR3 sequence is 18 residues long. The DNA for the CDR3 is TGTGCCAGCAGCTTGAGGTACCCCGGAGGAATAGCCAAAAACATTCAGTACTTC. This encodes CASSLRYPGGIAKNIQYF.

The chain employs TRBV5-1 and TRBJ2-1; TRBD2 matches at 12 bases. Per germline, CDR1 SGHRS and CDR2 YFSETQ. V was pared by 7 bases and J by 5 bases, with 10 bases of the junction left unmatched. The CDR3 totals 16 residues. The DNA for the CDR3 is TGCGCCAGCGGCGGACTAGCGGGACCGACCGACAATGAGCAGTTCTTC. Residues: CASGGLAGPTDNEQFF.

The chain combines TRBV5-6 with TRBJ1-1; possibly TRBD1 for D (5 bases). The length of the CDR3 is 15 residues. CDR1 SGHDT and CDR2 YYEEEE come from the germline V gene. V was trimmed by 0 bases and J by 5 bases, leaving 14 bases between them. CDR3 nucleotide sequence: TGTGCCAGCAGCTTGGCCGGGGGAAGAGGGACTGAAGCTTTCTTT. Amino acid sequence: CASSLAGGRGTEAFF.

The genes are TRBV5-4 and TRBJ2-3; TRBD2 is a possible D gene (6 bases). V was clipped by 4 bases and J by 1 base, with 10 bases between them. The CDR3 is 14 amino acids. In germline, CDR1 is SGHNT, CDR2 YYREEE (reference sequence). The CDR3 nucleotides are TGTGCCAGCAGCCTGAGGAGGGGCACAGATACGCAGTATTTT. It yields the protein CASSLRRGTDTQYF.

The rearrangement uses TRBV6-1 and TRBJ1-2; TRBD1 agrees at 9 bases. Germline values: CDR1 MNHNS, CDR2 SASEGT. V shed 6 bases and J 7 bases; nucleotides not matched to a gene: 12. The CDR3 consists of 15 residues. CDR3 coding DNA: TGTGCCAGCAGACCCGGACAGGGGCCGGCTTTTGGCTACACCTTC. Translating gives CASRPGQGPAFGYTF.

The genes are TRBV5-6 and TRBJ2-1; TRBD2 aligns across 7 bases. From germline, CDR1 is SGHDT and CDR2 YYEEEE. The length of the CDR3 is 13 residues. The junction had 2 bases not matched to a gene; V was cut back by 4 bases and J by 4 bases. This chain's CDR3 is CASSPGGYNEQFF. CDR3 in DNA: TGTGCCAGCAGCCCCGGGGGGTACAATGAGCAGTTCTTC. Based on the CDR3 plus reference TRBV5-6 and TRBJ2-1, the full variable domain is DAGVTQSPTHLIKTRGQQVTLRCSPKSGHDTVSWYQQALGQGPQFIFQYYEEEERQRGNFPDRFSGHQFPNYSSELNVNALLLGDSALYLCASSPGGYNEQFFGPGTRLTVL.

The chain has TRBV9 and TRBJ1-4; the match to TRBD1 covers 10 bases. This CDR3 is built from 16 residues. Germline V gene lookup returns CDR1 SGDLS and CDR2 YYNGEE. V dropped 0 bases and J dropped 7; count of bases not matched to a gene: 6. The CDR3 here is CASSVGPRDRGEKLFF. For the CDR3, the DNA is TGTGCCAGCAGCGTAGGTCCCCGGGACAGGGGTGAAAAACTGTTTTTT. The full variable domain, completed using reference TRBV9 and TRBJ1-4, is DSGVTQTPKHLITATGQRVTLRCSPRSGDLSVYWYQQSLDQGLQFLIQYYNGEERAKGNILERFSAQQFPDLHSELNLSSLELGDSALYFCASSVGPRDRGEKLFFGSGTQLSVL.

CDR3 protein: CATSTTGVQPQHF. CDR3 bases: TGTGCCACCAGCACGACAGGGGTCCAGCCCCAGCATTTT. The chain couples TRBV15 to TRBJ1-5; 8 bases are a match to TRBD1. Germline trimming cut 4 bases from V and 7 bases from J; bases unmatched to any gene: 3. The CDR3 contains 13 residues. CDR1 is LNHNV and CDR2 is YYDKDF in the germline V gene (reference sequence).